The 29 T cell receptor beta chains below all came from one sample that was sequenced in a study of response to subunit inactivated influenza vaccine. TCRdb reprocessed the RT-PCR reads via MiXCR and lists one record per CDR3 protein. The repertoire holds 600,000 to 850,000 distinct CDR3 sequences, with around 13% as singletons. The material was PBMCs from blood, obtained roughly 2 weeks before vaccination. Source of these receptors: a man in his fifties or sixties who received an inactivated influenza vaccine.

This clonotype has just a few counts. V is TRBV24-1 and J is TRBJ2-7; D is tentatively TRBD1 or TRBD2 (5 bases each). The CDR3 spans 14 residues. V was trimmed by 12 bases and J by 7 bases, leaving 24 bases between them. CDR1 and CDR2 (germline): KGHDR, SFDVKD. Here the CDR3 reads CACREAQRDGEQYF. The CDR3 nucleotides are TGTGCCTGTCGTGAAGCCCAACGGGACGGAGAGCAGTACTTC.

This clonotype was observed many times. The V gene is TRBV20-1, the J gene TRBJ2-3, with 8 bases identical to TRBD2. Germline V gene data show CDR1 as DFQATT and CDR2 as SNEGSKA (reference sequence). This CDR3 is built from 16 residues. With 7 bases clipped from V and 4 bases from J, the junction kept 16 bases outside the gene matches. DNA of the CDR3: TGCAGTGGCCCACCCTCTAGCGGGTCGGGGGCAGATACGCAGTATTTT. Its protein is CSGPPSSGSGADTQYF.

This clonotype showed up many times. The chain couples TRBV4-3 to TRBJ1-3; tentatively, D is TRBD1 (5 bases). The V gene's germline CDR1 is LGHNA and CDR2 YSLEER. This CDR3 has 16 amino acids. V lost 0 bases and J lost 1, with 10 bases in between. CDR3 bases: TGCGCCAGCAGCCAAGATTCCTCAGGGTCTGGAAACACCATATATTTT. Amino acids: CASSQDSSGSGNTIYF.

This chain connects TRBV5-1 to TRBJ2-1, with D possibly TRBD2 on 6 matching bases. The CDR3 extends over 15 amino acids. Germline-derived CDR1 and CDR2 are SGHRS and YFSETQ. V was trimmed by 4 bases and J by 3 bases, leaving 14 bases between them. CDR3: CASSPTRTNYNEQFF. Here the CDR3 DNA reads TGCGCCAGCAGCCCCACGCGGACTAACTACAATGAGCAGTTCTTC. The full variable domain, with the rest looked up from reference TRBV5-1 and TRBJ2-1, is KAGVTQTPRYLIKTRGQQVTLSCSPISGHRSVSWYQQTPGQGLQFLFEYFSETQRNKGNFPGRFSGRQFSNSRSEMNVSTLELGDSALYLCASSPTRTNYNEQFFGPGTRLTVL.

This clonotype was seen at least ten times. This rearrangement joins TRBV6-2 or TRBV6-3 to TRBJ2-7; possibly TRBD1 for D (6 bases). CDR3 length: 15 residues. Germline CDR1 reads MNHEY; CDR2 reads SVGEGT. Trimming removed 6 bases at V and 6 bases at J, with 21 bases between. DNA for the CDR3: TGTGCCAGCAGAGAGCCGGGACAAGGTCTTCTCGAGCAGTACTTC. Protein: CASREPGQGLLEQYF.

This clonotype was counted ten times or more. V is TRBV7-2 and J is TRBJ2-1; TRBD2 is a possible D gene (5 bases). Germline-derived CDR1 and CDR2 are SGHTA and FQGNSA. Trimming cost V 1 base and J 8 bases, with 12 bases left between them. The CDR3 is made up of 14 amino acids. The CDR3 spells CASSLDIGVDEQFF. In nucleotides, the CDR3 is TGTGCCAGCAGCTTAGATATCGGGGTTGATGAGCAGTTCTTC.

This clonotype occurred many times. The V and J genes are TRBV29-1 and TRBJ2-3; 9 bases map to TRBD2. Germline-derived CDR1 and CDR2 are SQVTM and ANQGSEA. The CDR3 covers 14 residues. With 3 bases clipped from V and 0 bases from J, the junction kept 1 base outside the gene matches. CDR3 amino acids: CSVELAGSTDTQYF. CDR3 sequence (DNA): TGCAGCGTTGAGCTAGCGGGGAGCACAGATACGCAGTATTTT.

This clonotype was detected a few times. The J gene is TRBJ2-5, the V gene TRBV9; weak D call: TRBD1 (6 bases). Trimming took off 4 bases at V and 5 bases at J, with 18 bases between the two ends. The CDR3 sequence is 15 residues long. Per the germline V gene, CDR1 is SGDLS and CDR2 is YYNGEE. As DNA, the CDR3 is TGTGCCAGCAGCCCACGACTAAACCAGGGGGAGACCCAGTACTTC. This codes for CASSPRLNQGETQYF.

This clonotype has a handful of counts. This chain joins TRBV28 and TRBJ2-3; TRBD1 is a possible D gene (6 bases). V lost 1 base and J 4 bases, leaving 21 bases between the germline ends. The germline gives CDR1 MDHEN, CDR2 SYDVKM. This CDR3 has 18 amino acids. The CDR3 sequence is CASSLFSVQGIRPDTQYF. CDR3 coding DNA: TGTGCCAGCAGTTTATTTAGTGTGCAGGGGATTCGTCCAGATACGCAGTATTTT. The variable domain in full, completed from reference TRBV28 and TRBJ2-3, reads DVKVTQSSRYLVKRTGEKVFLECVQDMDHENMFWYRQDPGLGLRLIYFSYDVKMKEKGDIPEGYSVSREKKERFSLILESASTNQTSMYLCASSLFSVQGIRPDTQYFGPGTRLTVL.

The chain links TRBV4-1 to TRBJ1-2; D gene ambiguous. The germline CDR1 and CDR2 sequences are MGHRA and YSYEKL. The ends were cut back, 1 base at V and 8 bases at J, with 8 bases in the middle. This CDR3 is 12 amino acids long. The CDR3 DNA sequence: TGCGCCAGCAGCCAAGGGTCAGGCGGCTACACCTTC. Translated: CASSQGSGGYTF.

V usage is TRBV5-1 and J usage is TRBJ1-4; possible D gene TRBD1, 5 bases. The CDR3 sequence is 15 residues long. Per the germline V gene, CDR1 is SGHRS and CDR2 is YFSETQ. Trimming shortened V by 1 base and J by 6 bases, and 13 bases separated the two germline ends. The CDR3 loop is CASSLRTSKDEKLFF. In nucleotides, the CDR3 is TGCGCCAGCAGCTTGCGGACATCCAAGGATGAAAAACTGTTTTTT.

This clonotype was detected only a few times. The chain recombines TRBV15 with TRBJ2-5; possible D gene TRBD2, 5 bases. From germline, CDR1 is LNHNV and CDR2 YYDKDF (reference sequence). The CDR3 length is 14 residues. With 0 bases removed from V and 2 bases from J, the gap between germline ends came to 7 bases. The DNA for the CDR3 is TGTGCCACCAGCAGAGATCGAGGGCAAGAGACCCAGTACTTC. Translation gives CATSRDRGQETQYF.

The chain couples TRBV28 to TRBJ2-3; maybe TRBD2 (5 bases). V lost 6 bases to trimming and J lost 2 bases, with 9 bases between them. Germline assignment: CDR1 MDHEN and CDR2 SYDVKM. This CDR3 spans 13 amino acids. The CDR3 sequence: CASRGENTDTQYF. The CDR3 nucleotides are TGTGCCAGCAGGGGAGAGAACACAGATACGCAGTATTTT.

This clonotype was counted a few times. At one boundary the junction diverges from the germline segment, which might be a read error. V and J are TRBV7-7 and TRBJ2-5; 7 nucleotides line up with TRBD1. This CDR3 is 14 amino acids long. The germline gives CDR1 SSHAT, CDR2 FNYEAQ (reference sequence). Here the CDR3 reads CASSLVGDRATQYF. The CDR3 DNA follows: TGTGCTAGCAGCTTAGTGGGGGACAGAGCCACCCAGTACTTC.

This chain links TRBV6-2 or TRBV6-3 with TRBJ2-5; 8 bases are shared with TRBD2. Trimming removed 6 bases from V and 5 bases from J; junction bases left unmatched: 8. The CDR3 contains 14 residues. Germline V lookup: CDR1 MNHEY, CDR2 SVGEGT. CDR3 DNA sequence: TGTGCCAGCAGACAGCTAGCGGGTTCTGAGACCCAGTACTTC. Translation gives CASRQLAGSETQYF.

This sequence joins TRBV12-3 or TRBV12-4 and TRBJ2-6; D call uncertain. Trimming stripped 5 bases from V and 9 bases from J, with 11 bases between. The CDR3 length is 13 residues. The CDR3 here is CASSKPGVNVLTF. The CDR3 DNA sequence: TGTGCCAGCAGTAAGCCTGGTGTCAACGTCCTGACTTTC.

The chain joins TRBV4-2 to TRBJ2-7, with 9 bases fitting TRBD2. Trimming removed 0 bases from V and 2 bases from J; junction bases left unmatched: 5. This CDR3 spans 16 amino acids. In germline, CDR1 is LGHNA, CDR2 YNFKEQ. CDR3 in DNA: TGTGCCAGCAGCCAAGAAGTGCGCGGGAGGGCCTACGAGCAGTACTTC. Encoded protein: CASSQEVRGRAYEQYF.

The V gene is TRBV6-1, the J gene TRBJ2-5, with 11 bases fitting TRBD1. Trimming took 7 bases from V and 7 from J; bases not matched to a gene: 8. Germline CDR1 and CDR2: MNHNS and SASEGT. CDR3 length equals 14 residues. CDR3: CASTIWTGGRTQYF. The CDR3 DNA is TGTGCCAGCACAATTTGGACAGGGGGCCGGACCCAGTACTTC.

In this sample, this clonotype turned up a few times. V is TRBV5-1 and J is TRBJ2-5; D is uncertain. V was shortened by 0 bases and J by 2 bases, with 11 bases between the two germline ends. Germline loops: CDR1 SGHRS, CDR2 YFSETQ. This CDR3 region has 15 residues. DNA of the CDR3: TGCGCCAGCAGCTTGGGGGCCCGCGGACAAGAGACCCAGTACTTC. Its translation: CASSLGARGQETQYF.

This clonotype was picked up a small number of times. The chain is built from TRBV7-2 and TRBJ2-2, with unresolved D. The CDR3 runs 15 residues. The V end lost 1 base, the J end lost 3 bases, and 9 bases lay between the germline ends. Per germline, CDR1 SGHTA and CDR2 FQGNSA. The CDR3 DNA is TGTGCCAGCAGCTTAGTCGGGTTGCACACCGGGGAGCTGTTTTTT. Translated, it gives CASSLVGLHTGELFF.

A few counts support this clonotype. This chain uses TRBV20-1 with TRBJ2-7; 9 nucleotides match TRBD1. V trimming: 6 bases; J trimming: 6 bases; junction bases outside the gene matches: 12. This CDR3 contains 14 residues. Germline loops: CDR1 DFQATT, CDR2 SNEGSKA (reference sequence). CDR3 amino acids: CSAQPGQGFGEQYF. The CDR3 DNA sequence: TGCAGTGCCCAGCCGGGACAGGGTTTCGGCGAGCAGTACTTC.

This clonotype was counted a few times. This chain connects TRBV6-1 to TRBJ2-7, with D perhaps TRBD2 (6 bases). Germline CDR1 and CDR2: MNHNS and SASEGT. This CDR3 comprises 15 residues. Trimming left V 6 bases short and J 1 base short, with 16 bases between. The CDR3 DNA sequence: TGTGCCAGCAGGGGGACTCCCCCCCGTTCCTACGAGCAGTACTTC. Translated: CASRGTPPRSYEQYF.

In its sample, this clonotype was seen a few times. The V and J genes are TRBV12-5 and TRBJ1-2; 10 bases agree with TRBD1. Germline V gives CDR1 LGHNT, CDR2 FRNRAP. The V segment lost 0 bases and the J segment 2 bases; nucleotides outside the gene matches: 9. The CDR3 is 18 residues long. The chain's CDR3 is CASGLVDRPGQGNYGYTF. For the CDR3, the DNA is TGTGCTAGTGGTTTGGTCGACCGTCCGGGACAGGGGAACTATGGCTACACCTTC.

The rearrangement uses TRBV20-1 and TRBJ2-3, with no clear D. Germline loops: CDR1 DFQATT, CDR2 SNEGSKA (reference sequence). There are 13 residues in the CDR3. Trimming left V 3 bases short and J 0 bases short, with 7 bases between. CDR3 in DNA: TGCAGTGCTAGCGGGCTAAGCACAGATACGCAGTATTTT. It encodes CSASGLSTDTQYF.

This clonotype has just a few counts. This sequence joins TRBV9 and TRBJ2-3; the D is unclear. Per germline, CDR1 SGDLS and CDR2 YYNGEE. This CDR3 has 14 residues. The V gene lost 2 bases and the J gene lost 3 bases, with 10 bases spanning the gap. The CDR3 DNA is TGTGCCAGCAGCGTCTCAGTGCGGACAGATACGCAGTATTTT. Translating it yields CASSVSVRTDTQYF.

The chain is built from TRBV20-1 and TRBJ2-5; a weak D match, TRBD2 (7 bases). Germline CDR1 is DFQATT and CDR2 is SNEGSKA (reference sequence). V shed 0 bases and J shed 2 bases, with 13 bases lying between them. This CDR3 has 15 amino acids. The CDR3 is CSARDFRGGQETQYF. In DNA form, the CDR3 reads TGCAGTGCTAGAGATTTTAGGGGGGGACAAGAGACCCAGTACTTC.

The chain has TRBV11-1 and TRBJ2-3; possibly TRBD1 for D (7 bases). Between the trimmed V and J ends, which lost 3 bases and 1 base, there was a span of 20 bases. Germline V gene sequence: CDR1 SGHAT, CDR2 FQDESV (reference sequence). The CDR3 consists of 18 residues. Here the CDR3 reads CASSFSGGTLRGTDTQYF. CDR3 bases: TGTGCCAGCAGCTTTTCAGGGGGGACCCTAAGAGGCACAGATACGCAGTATTTT.

Notes on this clonotype: The CDR3 end shows no conserved phenylalanine or tryptophan, and so a read error is likely. Because the CDR3's place on the DNA is in doubt, the DNA is left out and the CDR3 is given as listed by TCRdb. This rearrangement joins TRBV6-9 to TRBJ2-3; the table assigns TRBD2, which was not confirmed against the DNA. The CDR3 length is 11 residues, termini included. Germline V lookup: CDR1 MNHGY, CDR2 SVAAGI. The CDR3 sequence: CASSPRDYAPI.

This clonotype was seen only a few times. The chain couples TRBV12-3 or TRBV12-4 to TRBJ2-5, with D possibly called TRBD1 or TRBD2 (5 bases each). Trimming took off 7 bases at V and 4 bases at J, with 16 bases between the two ends. The CDR3 contains 14 residues. This CDR3 reads CASTIGTTGETQYF. Here the CDR3 DNA reads TGTGCCAGCACCATAGGGACGACCGGAGAGACCCAGTACTTC.